Listed below are T cell receptor beta chains from one sample, sequenced in a study of blood T cell repertoires in COVID-19. The assay was immunoSEQ multiplex PCR, and TCRdb's table has in-frame clones only and misses some. The data hold 450,000 to 500,000 clones, with about 85% observed a single time. The sample taken for sequencing was PBMCs or T cells enriched from blood (not recorded which). These receptors originate from a woman in her late teens or twenties who had recovered from COVID-19. Each CDR3 is given with its conserved first and last residue. Fields, in order: D gene, V gene, clone size, J gene, CDR3 DNA, CDR3 protein. The D gene is left open where the match is weak. Rows give clone size only sometimes, using once, few, many, or a class for an expanded clone.

D: TRBD2
V: TRBV15
size: NA
J: TRBJ2-2
DNA: TGTGCCACCAGCAGAGATCCCCTAGCGGGGGCTACCGGGGAGCTGTTTTTT
CDR3: CATSRDPLAGATGELFF

D: NA
V: TRBV2
size: NA
J: TRBJ1-3
DNA: TGTGCCAGCACAGGGTTGGAATACTCTGGAAACACCATATATTTT
CDR3: CASTGLEYSGNTIYF

D: TRBD1
V: TRBV5-1
size: NA
J: TRBJ2-5
DNA: TGCGCCAGCAGCTCCGACGGACAGGGGGGAGAGACCCAGTACTTC
CDR3: CASSSDGQGGETQYF

D: NA
V: TRBV7-2
size: few
J: TRBJ1-6
DNA: TGTGCCAGCAGCTCCCCAAATTCACCCCTCCACTTT
CDR3: CASSSPNSPLHF

D: NA
V: TRBV2
size: NA
J: TRBJ1-6
DNA: TGTGCCAGCAAGAGAGCGACAGCTAATTCACCCCTCCACTTT
CDR3: CASKRATANSPLHF

D: TRBD2
V: TRBV25-1
size: NA
J: TRBJ2-3
DNA: TGTGCCAGCAGTCCCACTCCCGGACTAGCTACCAGCACAGATACGCAGTATTTT
CDR3: CASSPTPGLATSTDTQYF

D: TRBD2
V: TRBV6-5
size: NA
J: TRBJ2-7
DNA: TGTGCCAGCAGAATATCACTAGCGGCCTCCTACGAGCAGTACTTC
CDR3: CASRISLAASYEQYF

D: NA
V: TRBV6-5
size: few
J: TRBJ2-2
DNA: TGTGCCAGCAGTTATTGGGCCGATAAGACCGGGGAGCTGTTTTTT
CDR3: CASSYWADKTGELFF

D: NA
V: TRBV11-2
size: NA
J: TRBJ1-3
DNA: TGTGCCAGCAGCTCGCGGGACATATATTTT
CDR3: CASSSRDIYF

D: NA
V: TRBV29-1
size: NA
J: TRBJ1-2
DNA: TGCAGCGTTGCGTACAGGGTCAATAACTATGGCTACACCTTC
CDR3: CSVAYRVNNYGYTF

D: NA
V: TRBV7-2
size: NA
J: TRBJ1-1
DNA: TGTGCCAGCAGCTCGAGCATGAACACTGAAGCTTTCTTT
CDR3: CASSSSMNTEAFF

D: NA
V: TRBV7-9
size: NA
J: TRBJ1-2
DNA: TGTGCCAGCACCTCAACTATTGGGAACTATGGCTACACCTTC
CDR3: CASTSTIGNYGYTF

D: NA
V: TRBV6-1
size: few
J: TRBJ1-2
DNA: TGTGCCAGCAGTGAAGAATGGTCAGGGTCTAACTATGGCTACACCTTC
CDR3: CASSEEWSGSNYGYTF

D: TRBD1
V: TRBV29-1
size: NA
J: TRBJ2-1
DNA: TGCAGCGGGGACAGGGGGCAGGAGCAGTTCTTC
CDR3: CSGDRGQEQFF

D: TRBD1
V: TRBV3-1/TRBV3-2
size: NA
J: TRBJ1-6
DNA: TGTGCCAGCACCGGGACAGGGAATAATTCACCCCTCCACTTT
CDR3: CASTGTGNNSPLHF

D: NA
V: TRBV12-5
size: NA
J: TRBJ1-1
DNA: TGTGCTAGTGGTTTGGGCCACGAGGCTTTCTTT
CDR3: CASGLGHEAFF

D: TRBD1
V: TRBV5-1
size: NA
J: TRBJ1-1
DNA: TGCGCCAGCAGCCCGGGACAGGGGGAGACTGAAGCTTTCTTT
CDR3: CASSPGQGETEAFF

D: TRBD1
V: TRBV20-1
size: NA
J: TRBJ1-5
DNA: TGCAGTGCTAGTATCAGGGGGATGGATGGCAATCAGCCCCAGCATTTT
CDR3: CSASIRGMDGNQPQHF

D: NA
V: TRBV7-7
size: NA
J: TRBJ2-1
DNA: TGTGCTAGCAGCTTAGGCCCGGGAGCGAATGAGCAGTTCTTC
CDR3: CASSLGPGANEQFF

D: NA
V: TRBV4-2
size: NA
J: TRBJ2-7
DNA: TGTGCCAGCAGCCCGAACCCGGGACAACTCTACGAGCAGTACTTC
CDR3: CASSPNPGQLYEQYF

D: NA
V: TRBV5-1
size: NA
J: TRBJ1-2
DNA: TGCGCCAGCAGGGACCAGAGAGCCTTGACGGGGGGCTACACCTTC
CDR3: CASRDQRALTGGYTF

D: NA
V: TRBV5-1
size: NA
J: TRBJ2-7
DNA: TGCGCCAGCAGCTTGGAACGGGGAAGCTCCTACGAGCAGTACTTC
CDR3: CASSLERGSSYEQYF

D: NA
V: TRBV30
size: NA
J: TRBJ1-1
DNA: TGTGCCTGGAGTGGGACAGCCAACACTGAAGCTTTCTTT
CDR3: CAWSGTANTEAFF

D: NA
V: TRBV6-5
size: NA
J: TRBJ1-2
DNA: TGTGCCAGCGGCCAGGTTACGTCTGGCTACACCTTC
CDR3: CASGQVTSGYTF

D: TRBD2
V: TRBV5-4
size: NA
J: TRBJ2-1
DNA: TGTGCCAGCAGCCCGGGGGGGCCTGGGAATGAGCAGTTCTTC
CDR3: CASSPGGPGNEQFF

D: NA
V: TRBV6-1
size: NA
J: TRBJ2-7
DNA: TGTGCCAGCAGTGAACTCTTGGGCTATTACTACGAGCAGTACTTC
CDR3: CASSELLGYYYEQYF

D: NA
V: TRBV5-4
size: NA
J: TRBJ2-5
DNA: TGTGCCAGCAGCTTGGGACAGATCCAAGAGACCCAGTACTTC
CDR3: CASSLGQIQETQYF

D: NA
V: TRBV30
size: NA
J: TRBJ1-5
DNA: TGTGCCTGGAGTACAGGTTTTAGCAATCAGCCCCAGCATTTT
CDR3: CAWSTGFSNQPQHF

D: TRBD1
V: TRBV6-2/TRBV6-3
size: NA
J: TRBJ2-2
DNA: TGTGCCAGCAGCCCCCAGGGGGACACCGGGGAGCTGTTTTTT
CDR3: CASSPQGDTGELFF

D: TRBD1
V: TRBV16
size: NA
J: TRBJ2-3
DNA: TGTGCCAGCAGCACCAAAGTATATGGGGACAGCTACACAGATACGCAGTATTTT
CDR3: CASSTKVYGDSYTDTQYF

D: TRBD1
V: TRBV5-4
size: NA
J: TRBJ1-1
DNA: TGTGCCAGCAGCTGGGACAGGGGAGGGACTGAAGCTTTCTTT
CDR3: CASSWDRGGTEAFF

D: NA
V: TRBV14
size: NA
J: TRBJ1-2
DNA: TGTGCCAGCAGCCAAGTGGGGCAGGACCGGATTAACTATGGCTACACCTTC
CDR3: CASSQVGQDRINYGYTF

D: NA
V: TRBV24-1
size: NA
J: TRBJ2-1
DNA: TGTGCCACCAGTGGGTGGTCAGGGGCCCAGAATGAGCAGTTCTTC
CDR3: CATSGWSGAQNEQFF

D: NA
V: TRBV30
size: NA
J: TRBJ1-1
DNA: TGTGCCTGGAGCGTCGGAGGGAACACTGAAGCTTTCTTT
CDR3: CAWSVGGNTEAFF

D: NA
V: TRBV28
size: NA
J: TRBJ1-2
DNA: TGTGCCAGCAGTTTACTCCAGGGATGGCGCGGCTACACCTTC
CDR3: CASSLLQGWRGYTF

D: TRBD1
V: TRBV14
size: NA
J: TRBJ1-1
DNA: TGTGCCAGCAGCCAGGTCCAGGGGGCTCGGACTGAAGCTTTCTTT
CDR3: CASSQVQGARTEAFF

D: NA
V: TRBV5-1
size: few
J: TRBJ1-6
DNA: TGCGCCAGCAGCTTGGCCTTCTCCTATAATTCACCCCTCCACTTT
CDR3: CASSLAFSYNSPLHF

D: NA
V: TRBV9
size: NA
J: TRBJ2-1
DNA: TGTGCCAGCAGCGTACTAAGCTCCTACAATGAGCAGTTCTTC
CDR3: CASSVLSSYNEQFF

D: NA
V: TRBV7-9
size: NA
J: TRBJ1-3
DNA: TGTGCCAGCAGCCCAACCGACGGAGGACAGGGAAACACCATATATTTT
CDR3: CASSPTDGGQGNTIYF

D: NA
V: TRBV6-5
size: NA
J: TRBJ2-7
DNA: TGTGCCAGCAGTTACCAGCGGGCGTTGAGCGAGCAGTACTTC
CDR3: CASSYQRALSEQYF

D: TRBD1
V: TRBV5-4
size: NA
J: TRBJ2-2
DNA: TGTGCCAGCAGCCCCCCCGGGACAGGGAACACCGGGGAGCTGTTTTTT
CDR3: CASSPPGTGNTGELFF

D: NA
V: TRBV7-8
size: NA
J: TRBJ2-3
DNA: TGTGCCAGCAGCTTATCAATAGTTATCACAGATACGCAGTATTTT
CDR3: CASSLSIVITDTQYF

D: TRBD1
V: TRBV5-4
size: NA
J: TRBJ1-2
DNA: TGTGCCAGCAGCCCTAACCGGGGACAGGGGGCTGGCTACACCTTC
CDR3: CASSPNRGQGAGYTF

D: TRBD2
V: TRBV5-4
size: once
J: TRBJ2-5
DNA: TGTGCCAGCAGCTTGCGGGGGGGAGAGACCCAGTACTTC
CDR3: CASSLRGGETQYF

D: NA
V: TRBV29-1
size: NA
J: TRBJ1-3
DNA: TGCAGCGGATCAGTCACCTCTGGAAACACCATATATTTT
CDR3: CSGSVTSGNTIYF

D: NA
V: TRBV24-1
size: NA
J: TRBJ1-4
DNA: TGTGCCACCGAGAGGGGGGGGGATGAAAAACTGTTTTTT
CDR3: CATERGGDEKLFF

D: NA
V: TRBV19
size: NA
J: TRBJ1-1
DNA: TGTGCCAGTAGTATAAAGGGGTCATTTCCGAATACTGAAGCTTTCTTT
CDR3: CASSIKGSFPNTEAFF

D: NA
V: TRBV4-1
size: once
J: TRBJ2-4
DNA: TGCGCCAGCAGCCAAGATACAGATCGGACAATAGGCAAAAACATTCAGTACTTC
CDR3: CASSQDTDRTIGKNIQYF

D: NA
V: TRBV10-3
size: NA
J: TRBJ1-2
DNA: TGTGCCATCAGTGAGTCTAATTCCTATGGCTACACCTTC
CDR3: CAISESNSYGYTF